The rows below give T cell receptor beta chains drawn from one sample of a study of T-cell reconstitution after alpha-beta-depleted transplantation in children. TCRdb analysed the PCR reads with MiXCR anew, one entry per CDR3 protein. Among some 200,000 distinct CDR3 sequences listed, 7.5% to 10% were seen once. The sample in question was PBMCs from the stem cell graft donor, obtained from the stem cell graft. These receptors were taken from a human donor who donated a stem cell graft to a child with SCID. The CDR3 runs from the conserved cysteine through the conserved F or W. A D gene is named only where the DNA matches it firmly. Clone size, where shown, is once, few, many, or a class for clones that have expanded.

V gene,clone size,J gene,D gene,CDR3 DNA,CDR3 protein
TRBV7-6,many,TRBJ2-7,-,TGTGCCAGCAGCTTAGTGGGCTGGTCTTTTAGCTCCTACGAGCAGTACTTC,CASSLVGWSFSSYEQYF
TRBV5-6,many,TRBJ1-5,-,TGTGCCAGCAGCTTGGGGGGACCTAGGGACGATCAGCCCCAGCATTTT,CASSLGGPRDDQPQHF
TRBV20-1,many,TRBJ1-1,-,TGCAGTGCTAGTAGGGCAGGGGCCATGAACACTGAAGCTTTCTTT,CSASRAGAMNTEAFF
TRBV20-1,-,TRBJ2-3,-,TGCAGTGCTAGTCGGTCAGCCAGGGCAGATACGCAGTATTTT,CSASRSARADTQYF
TRBV20-1,many,TRBJ1-6,-,TGCAGTGCTAGGCCTCGGCCCGGCGATACGCTCATCACGCCCTATAATTCACCCCTCCACTTT,CSARPRPGDTLITPYNSPLHF
TRBV5-1,many,TRBJ2-7,TRBD1,TGCGCCAGCAGCATGACAGGGGATGTAGCCTACGAGCAGTACTTC,CASSMTGDVAYEQYF
TRBV5-1,many,TRBJ2-5,-,TGCGCCAGCACGGACAGTATAGAGACCCAGTACTTC,CASTDSIETQYF
TRBV7-9,many,TRBJ1-1,-,TGTGCCAGCAGCTTAGCTCCCCTAGAGGGATTGGGCACTGAAGCTTTCTTT,CASSLAPLEGLGTEAFF
TRBV5-1,many,TRBJ2-3,TRBD2,TGCGCCAGCAGCCCCGGGACTAGCGGGGGGGCGGCAGATACGCAGTATTTT,CASSPGTSGGAADTQYF
TRBV15,-,TRBJ1-3,-,TGTGCCACCAGCAGAGATCTCCCGGGACTTGGCGACACCATATATTTT,CATSRDLPGLGDTIYF
TRBV7-2,-,TRBJ2-7,-,TGTGCCAGCAGCCCCGTGGGGATCTACGAGCAGTACTTC,CASSPVGIYEQYF
TRBV5-1,many,TRBJ2-2,-,TGCGCCAGCAGCTTGGTGACAGCTAACACCGGGGAGCTGTTTTTT,CASSLVTANTGELFF
TRBV5-6,many,TRBJ1-2,-,TGTGCCAGCAGCTTGGCCGGCAGCTACACCTTC,CASSLAGSYTF
TRBV6-1,many,TRBJ1-5,TRBD1,TGTGCCAGCAGCTTTAACAGGGGACAGGGGCAGCCCCAGCATTTT,CASSFNRGQGQPQHF
TRBV5-1,few,TRBJ1-1,TRBD1,TGCGCCAGCAGCCCACAGGGGGTAGGACAAACTGAAGCTTTCTTT,CASSPQGVGQTEAFF
TRBV6-2/TRBV6-3,many,TRBJ1-2,-,TGTGCCAGCAGTTTTACCGACTCGAGTGGCTATGGCTACACCTTC,CASSFTDSSGYGYTF
TRBV20-1,many,TRBJ2-4,-,TGCAGTGCGGAGGACAACAGGGACGTAAAAAACATTCAGTACTTC,CSAEDNRDVKNIQYF
TRBV29-1,many,TRBJ1-2,-,TGCAGCGTCTTAACAGGCACCCCCGGCGATGGCTACACCTTC,CSVLTGTPGDGYTF
TRBV5-1,many,TRBJ1-2,-,TGCGCCAGCAGCGCTACAGCCTATGGCTACACCTTC,CASSATAYGYTF
TRBV6-2/TRBV6-3,many,TRBJ1-5,-,TGTGCCAGCAGGCCGGGCCTGGGAGACAATCAGCCCCAGCATTTT,CASRPGLGDNQPQHF
TRBV11-3,few,TRBJ1-1,-,TGTGCCAGCAGCCCGGGTCTGGGAACTGAAGCTTTCTTT,CASSPGLGTEAFF
TRBV20-1,many,TRBJ1-2,-,TGCAGTGCTAGAGGACCAGGGGATGGCTACACCTTC,CSARGPGDGYTF
TRBV6-6,many,TRBJ1-2,-,TGTGCCAGCAGTTACTCGACAGTCTATGGCTACACCTTC,CASSYSTVYGYTF
TRBV5-1,many,TRBJ1-1,TRBD1,TGCGCCAGCAGCCTCTTGGGACAGGGGAACACTGAAGCTTTCTTT,CASSLLGQGNTEAFF
TRBV12-3/TRBV12-4,many,TRBJ2-7,-,TGTGCCAGCACTGGACATACTTACGAGCAGTACTTC,CASTGHTYEQYF
TRBV5-1,many,TRBJ2-2,-,TGCGCCAGCAGCACCTGGACACCCGACACCGGGGAGCTGTTTTTT,CASSTWTPDTGELFF
TRBV4-1,many,TRBJ2-1,TRBD2,TGCGCCAGCAGCCACCTCCCCCGGGGGGGCCGGGAGAATGAGCAGTTCTTC,CASSHLPRGGRENEQFF
TRBV6-1,many,TRBJ1-5,-,TGTGCCAGCAGTGAGGATCAGGTCAATCAGCCCCAGCATTTT,CASSEDQVNQPQHF
TRBV5-6,many,TRBJ1-2,-,TGTGCCAGCAGCCCAGGACAGTATGGCTACACCTTC,CASSPGQYGYTF
TRBV7-2,many,TRBJ1-1,-,TGTGCCAGCAAGGTGGCAGGATACATGAACACTGAAGCTTTCTTT,CASKVAGYMNTEAFF
TRBV7-6,many,TRBJ2-1,TRBD2,TGTGCCAGCAGCTCCCAGGGACTAGCGGGGGACGAGCAGTTCTTC,CASSSQGLAGDEQFF
TRBV12-3/TRBV12-4,many,TRBJ2-5,-,TGTGCCAGCACTAGGGCAGGACAAGAGACCCAGTACTTC,CASTRAGQETQYF
TRBV20-1,medium-sized,TRBJ1-1,-,TGCAGTGCTCTAGTGAATGAGGGGAAAGCTTTCTTT,CSALVNEGKAFF
TRBV5-5,many,TRBJ1-4,-,TGTGCCAGCAGCTCCCGGCCGGATGAAAAACTGTTTTTT,CASSSRPDEKLFF
TRBV20-1,many,TRBJ1-2,-,TGCAGTGCTAGACCAGCCAGGACCTTTAACTATGGCTACACCTTC,CSARPARTFNYGYTF
TRBV4-1,few,TRBJ1-1,-,TGCGCCAGCAGCCAACAGGGATCCACTGAAGCTTTCTTT,CASSQQGSTEAFF